This T cell receptor beta chain comes out of a study of cytomegalovirus exposure and HLA in healthy donors. Study results and caveats: Three CMV-associated chains proved CMV antigen-specific in vitro.

With 60 Vbeta and 13 Jbeta primers, the PCR was carried out. Assay used: immunoSEQ multiplex PCR; TCRdb lists only in-frame clones, some missing. The sample includes about 180,000 clones, about 81% of them seen just once. For this clone: Its target is unknown.

Sequences were obtained from PBMCs. This clonotype was obtained from a man in his forties or fifties in good health and CMV-seronegative.

The CDR3 region is CSAYLQAGELFF. Here the CDR3 DNA reads TGCAGCGCCTACTTACAGGCCGGGGAGCTGTTTTTT. This chain links TRBV29-1 with TRBJ2-2; TRBD1 is a possible D gene (5 bases). The V end was cut by 7 bases, the J end by 6 bases, with 12 bases between. The V gene's germline CDR1 is SQVTM and CDR2 ANQGSEA. The CDR3 length is 12 residues.